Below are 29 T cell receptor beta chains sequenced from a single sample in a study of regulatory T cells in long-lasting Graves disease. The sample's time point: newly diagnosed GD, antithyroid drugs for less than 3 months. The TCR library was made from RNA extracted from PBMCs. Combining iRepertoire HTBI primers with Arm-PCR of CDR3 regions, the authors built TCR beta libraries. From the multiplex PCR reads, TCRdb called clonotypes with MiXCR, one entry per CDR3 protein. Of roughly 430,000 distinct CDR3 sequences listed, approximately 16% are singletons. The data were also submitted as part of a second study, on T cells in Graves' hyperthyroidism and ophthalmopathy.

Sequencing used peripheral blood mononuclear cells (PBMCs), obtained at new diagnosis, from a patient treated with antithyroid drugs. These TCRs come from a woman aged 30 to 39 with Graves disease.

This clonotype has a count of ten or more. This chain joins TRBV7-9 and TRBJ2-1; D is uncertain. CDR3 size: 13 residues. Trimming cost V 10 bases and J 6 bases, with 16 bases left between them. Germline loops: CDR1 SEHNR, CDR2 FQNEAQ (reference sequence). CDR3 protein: CATHPLGINEQFF. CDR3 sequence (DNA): TGTGCCACCCATCCTCTAGGGATCAATGAGCAGTTCTTC.

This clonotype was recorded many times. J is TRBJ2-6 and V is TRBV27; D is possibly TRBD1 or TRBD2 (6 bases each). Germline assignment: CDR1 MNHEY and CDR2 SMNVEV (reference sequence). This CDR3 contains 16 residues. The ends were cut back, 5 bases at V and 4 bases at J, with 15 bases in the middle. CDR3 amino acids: CASSPGRGAGANVLTF. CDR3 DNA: TGTGCCAGCAGTCCGGGAAGGGGGGCCGGGGCCAACGTCCTGACTTTC.

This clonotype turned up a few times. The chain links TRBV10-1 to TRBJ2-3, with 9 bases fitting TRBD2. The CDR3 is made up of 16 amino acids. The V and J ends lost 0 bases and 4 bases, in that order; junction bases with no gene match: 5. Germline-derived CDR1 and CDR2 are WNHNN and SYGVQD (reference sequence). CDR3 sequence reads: CASSESYSGRADTQYF. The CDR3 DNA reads TGCGCCAGCAGTGAGTCTTATAGCGGGAGAGCAGATACGCAGTATTTT.

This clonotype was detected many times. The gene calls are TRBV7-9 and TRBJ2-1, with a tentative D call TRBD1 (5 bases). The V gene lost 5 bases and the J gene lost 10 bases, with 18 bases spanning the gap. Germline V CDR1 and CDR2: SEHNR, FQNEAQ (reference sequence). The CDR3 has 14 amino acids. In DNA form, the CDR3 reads TGTGCCAGCAGCCTTGGATTGCCAGGGCCGGAGCAGTTCTTC. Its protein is CASSLGLPGPEQFF.

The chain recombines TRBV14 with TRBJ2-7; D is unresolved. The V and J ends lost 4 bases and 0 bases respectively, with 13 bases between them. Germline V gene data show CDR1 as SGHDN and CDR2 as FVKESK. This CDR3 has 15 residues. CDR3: CASSPGVFGSYEQYF. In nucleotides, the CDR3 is TGTGCCAGCAGCCCTGGGGTTTTCGGCTCCTACGAGCAGTACTTC.

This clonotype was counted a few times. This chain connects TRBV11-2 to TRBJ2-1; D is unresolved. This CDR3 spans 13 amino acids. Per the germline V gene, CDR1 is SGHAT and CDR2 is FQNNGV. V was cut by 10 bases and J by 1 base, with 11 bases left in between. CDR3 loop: CATAFQSYNEQFF. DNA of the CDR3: TGTGCCACCGCTTTTCAATCCTACAATGAGCAGTTCTTC.

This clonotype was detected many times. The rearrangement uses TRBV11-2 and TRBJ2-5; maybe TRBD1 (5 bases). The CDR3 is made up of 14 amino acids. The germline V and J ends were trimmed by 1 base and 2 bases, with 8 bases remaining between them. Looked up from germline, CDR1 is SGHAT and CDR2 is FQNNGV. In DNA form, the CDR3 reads TGTGCCAGCAGCTTAGGGGGCACACAAGAGACCCAGTACTTC. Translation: CASSLGGTQETQYF.

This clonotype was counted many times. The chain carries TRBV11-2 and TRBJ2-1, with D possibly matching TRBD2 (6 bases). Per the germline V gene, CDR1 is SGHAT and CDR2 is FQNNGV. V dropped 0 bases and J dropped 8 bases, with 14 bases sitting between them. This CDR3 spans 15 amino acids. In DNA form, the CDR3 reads TGTGCCAGCAGCTTAGATTCGACTAGTTACTATGAGCAGTTCTTC. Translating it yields CASSLDSTSYYEQFF.

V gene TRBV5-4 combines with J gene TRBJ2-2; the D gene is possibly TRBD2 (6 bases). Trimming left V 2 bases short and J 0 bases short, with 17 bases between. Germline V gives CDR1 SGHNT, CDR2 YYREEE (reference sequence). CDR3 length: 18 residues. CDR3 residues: CASSFDVGSGTNTGELFF. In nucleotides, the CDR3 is TGTGCCAGCAGCTTCGATGTCGGTAGCGGAACGAACACCGGGGAGCTGTTTTTT.

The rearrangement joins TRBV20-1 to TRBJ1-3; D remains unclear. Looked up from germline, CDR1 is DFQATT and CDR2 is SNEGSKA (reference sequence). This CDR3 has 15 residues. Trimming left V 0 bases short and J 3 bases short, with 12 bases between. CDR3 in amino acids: CSARDGRLGGNTIYF. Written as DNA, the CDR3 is TGCAGTGCTAGAGATGGAAGACTAGGTGGAAACACCATATATTTT.

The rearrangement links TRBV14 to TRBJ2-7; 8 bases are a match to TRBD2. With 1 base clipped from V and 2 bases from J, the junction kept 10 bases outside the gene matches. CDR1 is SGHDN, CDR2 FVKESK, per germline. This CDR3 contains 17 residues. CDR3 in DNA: TGTGCCAGCAGCCAAGGCCCGGGATTTAGCGGGACCTACGAGCAGTACTTC. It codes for CASSQGPGFSGTYEQYF.

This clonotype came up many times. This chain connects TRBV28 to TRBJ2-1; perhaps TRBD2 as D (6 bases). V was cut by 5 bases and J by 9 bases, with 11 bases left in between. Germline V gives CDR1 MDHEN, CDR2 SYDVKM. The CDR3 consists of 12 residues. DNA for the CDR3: TGTGCCAGCAGTGCACTAGCCAGTGAGCAGTTCTTC. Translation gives CASSALASEQFF.

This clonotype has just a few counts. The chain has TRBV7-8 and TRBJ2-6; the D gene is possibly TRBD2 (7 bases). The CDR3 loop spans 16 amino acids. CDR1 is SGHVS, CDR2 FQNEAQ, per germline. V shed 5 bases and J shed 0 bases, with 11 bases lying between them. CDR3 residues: CASSNGGHSGANVLTF. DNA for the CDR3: TGTGCCAGCAGCAACGGGGGGCACTCTGGGGCCAACGTCCTGACTTTC.

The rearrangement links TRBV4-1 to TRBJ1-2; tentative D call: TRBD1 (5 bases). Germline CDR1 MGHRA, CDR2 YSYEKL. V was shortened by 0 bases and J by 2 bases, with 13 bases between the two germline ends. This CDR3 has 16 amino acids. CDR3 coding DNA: TGCGCCAGCAGCCAAGAGGGGCCAGCGATCAACTATGGCTACACCTTC. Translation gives CASSQEGPAINYGYTF.

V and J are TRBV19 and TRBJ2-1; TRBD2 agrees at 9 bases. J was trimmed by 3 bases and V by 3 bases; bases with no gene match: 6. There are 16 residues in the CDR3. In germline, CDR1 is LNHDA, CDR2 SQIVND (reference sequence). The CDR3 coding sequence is TGTGCCAGTAGTATGAGGCGGGGGGGACACTACAATGAGCAGTTCTTC. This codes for CASSMRRGGHYNEQFF. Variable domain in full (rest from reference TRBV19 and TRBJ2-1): DGGITQSPKYLFRKEGQNVTLSCEQNLNHDAMYWYRQDPGQGLRLIYYSQIVNDFQKGDIAEGYSVSREKKESFPLTVTSAQKNPTAFYLCASSMRRGGHYNEQFFGPGTRLTVL.

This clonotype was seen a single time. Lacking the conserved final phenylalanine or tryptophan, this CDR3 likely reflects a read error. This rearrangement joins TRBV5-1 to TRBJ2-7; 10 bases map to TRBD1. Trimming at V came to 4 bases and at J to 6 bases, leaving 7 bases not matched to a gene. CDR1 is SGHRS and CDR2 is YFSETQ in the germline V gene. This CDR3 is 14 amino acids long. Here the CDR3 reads CASSDGTGAIEQYL. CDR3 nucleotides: TGCGCCAGCAGCGACGGGACAGGGGCGATCGAGCAGTACCTC.

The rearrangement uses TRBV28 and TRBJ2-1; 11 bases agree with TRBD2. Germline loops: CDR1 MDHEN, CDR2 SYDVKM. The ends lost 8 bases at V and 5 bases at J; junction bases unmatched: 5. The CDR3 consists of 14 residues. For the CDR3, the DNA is TGTGCCAGCTTGGGGACTAGCGGTAACAATGAGCAGTTCTTC. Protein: CASLGTSGNNEQFF.

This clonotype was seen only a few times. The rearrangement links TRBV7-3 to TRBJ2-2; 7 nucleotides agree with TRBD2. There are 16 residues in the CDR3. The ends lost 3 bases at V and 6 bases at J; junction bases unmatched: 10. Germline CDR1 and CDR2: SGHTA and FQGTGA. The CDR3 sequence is CASSFFQRGYSGELFF. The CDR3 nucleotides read TGTGCCAGCAGCTTTTTCCAGCGGGGTTATTCCGGGGAGCTGTTTTTT.

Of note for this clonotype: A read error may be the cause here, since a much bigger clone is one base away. The CDR3 DNA reads TGTGCCCGGAGTAGGCCTACGACAGGGATGGGCTACGAGCAGTACTTC. Translating it yields CARSRPTTGMGYEQYF. V usage is TRBV30 and J usage is TRBJ2-7; 7 nucleotides line up with TRBD1. Germline V gene lookup returns CDR1 GTSNPN and CDR2 SVGIG (reference sequence). This CDR3 has 16 amino acids.

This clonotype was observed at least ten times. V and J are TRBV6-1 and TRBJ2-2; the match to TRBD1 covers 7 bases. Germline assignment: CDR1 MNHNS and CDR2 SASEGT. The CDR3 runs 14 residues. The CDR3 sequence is CATTFTGDTGELFF. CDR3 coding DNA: TGTGCAACCACCTTTACAGGGGACACCGGGGAGCTGTTTTTT.

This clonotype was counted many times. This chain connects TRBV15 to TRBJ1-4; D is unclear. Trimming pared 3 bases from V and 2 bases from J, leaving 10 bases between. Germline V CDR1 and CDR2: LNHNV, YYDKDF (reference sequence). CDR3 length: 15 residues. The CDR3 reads CATSRGGATNEKLFF. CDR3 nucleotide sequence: TGTGCCACCAGCAGGGGAGGTGCGACTAATGAAAAACTGTTTTTT.

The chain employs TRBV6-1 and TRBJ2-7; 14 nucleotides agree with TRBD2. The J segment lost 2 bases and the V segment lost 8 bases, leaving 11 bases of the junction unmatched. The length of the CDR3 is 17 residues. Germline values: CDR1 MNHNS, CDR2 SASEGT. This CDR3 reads CASSSTSGRVSPYEQYF. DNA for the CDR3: TGTGCCAGCTCATCGACTAGCGGGAGGGTTAGCCCCTACGAGCAGTACTTC.

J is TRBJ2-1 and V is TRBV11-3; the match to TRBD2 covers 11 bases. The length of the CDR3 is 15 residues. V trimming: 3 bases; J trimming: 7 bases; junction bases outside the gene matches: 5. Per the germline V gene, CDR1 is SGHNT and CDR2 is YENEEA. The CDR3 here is CASSLGRTSGNEQFF. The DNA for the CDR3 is TGTGCCAGCAGCTTGGGAAGGACTAGCGGGAATGAGCAGTTCTTC.

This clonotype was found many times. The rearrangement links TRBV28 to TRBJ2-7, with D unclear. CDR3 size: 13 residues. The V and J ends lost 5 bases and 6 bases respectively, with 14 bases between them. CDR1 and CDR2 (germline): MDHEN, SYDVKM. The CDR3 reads CASSIDGPGEQYF. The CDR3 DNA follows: TGTGCCAGCAGTATCGATGGGCCGGGCGAGCAGTACTTC.

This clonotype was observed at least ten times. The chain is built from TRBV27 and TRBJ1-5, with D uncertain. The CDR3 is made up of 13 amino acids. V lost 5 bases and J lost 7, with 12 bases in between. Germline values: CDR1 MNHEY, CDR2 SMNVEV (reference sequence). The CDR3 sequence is CASSQSPPQPQHF. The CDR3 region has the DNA TGTGCCAGCAGTCAATCCCCACCACAGCCCCAGCATTTT.

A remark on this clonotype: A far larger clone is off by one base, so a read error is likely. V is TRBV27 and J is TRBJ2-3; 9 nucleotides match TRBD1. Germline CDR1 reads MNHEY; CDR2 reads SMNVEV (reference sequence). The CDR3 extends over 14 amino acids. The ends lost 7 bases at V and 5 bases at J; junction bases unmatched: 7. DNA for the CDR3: TGTGCCAGCATCACGGGACAGGGCTTAGATACGCAGTATTTT. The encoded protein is CASITGQGLDTQYF.

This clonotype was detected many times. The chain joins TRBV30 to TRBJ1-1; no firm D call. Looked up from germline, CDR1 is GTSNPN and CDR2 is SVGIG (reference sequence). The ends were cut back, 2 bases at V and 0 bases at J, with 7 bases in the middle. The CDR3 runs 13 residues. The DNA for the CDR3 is TGTGCCTGGAGTAGAACCATGAACACTGAAGCTTTCTTT. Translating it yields CAWSRTMNTEAFF.

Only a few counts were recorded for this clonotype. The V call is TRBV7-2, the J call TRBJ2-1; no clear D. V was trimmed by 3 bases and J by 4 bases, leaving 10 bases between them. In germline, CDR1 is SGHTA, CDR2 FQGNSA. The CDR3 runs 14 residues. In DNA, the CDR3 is TGTGCCAGCAGCTTCTATGGCGGATACAATGAGCAGTTCTTC. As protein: CASSFYGGYNEQFF.

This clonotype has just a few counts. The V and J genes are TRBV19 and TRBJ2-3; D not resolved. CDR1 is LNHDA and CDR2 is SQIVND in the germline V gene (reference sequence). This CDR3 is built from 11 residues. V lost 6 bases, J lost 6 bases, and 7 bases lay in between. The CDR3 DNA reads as TGTGCCAGTAGAGAGTTTGATACGCAGTATTTT. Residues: CASREFDTQYF.